This record covers a single T cell receptor (beta chain). Original processing notes: Amplification of reference gene primers was used by the study to estimate nucleated cell counts. Measured with immunoSEQ multiplex PCR; TCRdb has only the in-frame clones, and not every one. V and J calls and clone size are copied from that table; D and trimming were computed from the DNA. The table has approximately 330,000 clones, around nine tenths seen once. Germline CDR1 and CDR2: SGHNT and YYREEE (reference sequence). Trimming cost V 5 bases and J 7 bases; bases outside gene matches: 7. CDR3 size: 16 residues. This entry comes from a study of blood T cell repertoires in COVID-19. Overall study: Material from acute and convalescent COVID-19 was sourced from the United States, Italy and Spain. T cells, B-cell-depleted T cells, or PBMCs provided the cDNA or gDNA that served as material.

Specimen: peripheral blood. The origin of this receptor is a woman aged 50 to 60 with active or convalescent COVID-19. This rearrangement joins TRBV5-4 to TRBJ2-3; TRBD2 matches at 16 bases. This CDR3 reads CASSPGLAGGQNTQYF. CDR3 bases: TGTGCCAGCAGTCCGGGACTAGCGGGGGGGCAAAATACGCAGTATTTT. The complete variable domain, with remaining parts taken from reference TRBV5-4 and TRBJ2-3, reads ETGVTQSPTHLIKTRGQQVTLRCSSQSGHNTVSWYQQALGQGPQFIFQYYREEENGRGNFPPRFSGLQFPNYSSELNVNALELDDSALYLCASSPGLAGGQNTQYFGPGTRLTVL.